This T cell receptor beta chain originates from a study of T cell responses to AZD1222 COVID-19 vaccine. Findings and limits, study-wide: Compared with day 0, the breadth and depth of the Spike-specific TCR repertoire rose significantly after two doses of AZD1222. Only five or six individuals given AZD1222 were seropositive at baseline. Clonal diversity may have been underestimated, and the donors were mostly white British, with more females than males. Sampled repertoires all dated from after the peak T cell response.

The ends lost 6 bases at V and 5 bases at J; junction bases unmatched: 6. CDR3 length: 13 amino acids. Germline lookup yields CDR1 MGHDK and CDR2 SYGVNS. For this clone: What it recognizes is unknown.

The table came from immunoSEQ multiplex PCR; TCRdb's copy has only in-frame clones and leaves some out. The sample data list about 140,000 clones. The receptor was isolated from an adult in good health. The sequenced sample consisted of peripheral blood. The genes are TRBV25-1 and TRBJ1-1; 7 bases align to TRBD1. The DNA of the CDR3 is TGTGCCAGCAGCACCAGGGGGGGTACTGAAGCTTTCTTT. The encoded protein is CASSTRGGTEAFF.